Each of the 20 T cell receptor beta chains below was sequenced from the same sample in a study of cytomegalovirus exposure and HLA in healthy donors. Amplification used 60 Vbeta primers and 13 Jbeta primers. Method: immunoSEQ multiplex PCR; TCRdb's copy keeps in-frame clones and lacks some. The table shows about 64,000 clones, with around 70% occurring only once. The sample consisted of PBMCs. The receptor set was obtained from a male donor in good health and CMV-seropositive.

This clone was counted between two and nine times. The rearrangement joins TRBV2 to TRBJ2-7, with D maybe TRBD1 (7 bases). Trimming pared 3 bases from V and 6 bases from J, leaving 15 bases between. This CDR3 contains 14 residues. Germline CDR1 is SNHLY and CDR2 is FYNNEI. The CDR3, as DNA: TGTGCCAGCAGTGACCAGGGGGGCCGAGGCGAGCAGTACTTC. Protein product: CASSDQGGRGEQYF.

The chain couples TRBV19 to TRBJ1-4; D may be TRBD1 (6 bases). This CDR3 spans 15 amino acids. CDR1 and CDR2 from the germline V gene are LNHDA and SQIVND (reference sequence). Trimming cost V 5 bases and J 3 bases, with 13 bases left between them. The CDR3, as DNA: TGTGCCAGTAGTTCGCGCACAGGGTCTAATGAAAAACTGTTTTTT. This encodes CASSSRTGSNEKLFF. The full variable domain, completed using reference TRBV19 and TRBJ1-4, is DGGITQSPKYLFRKEGQNVTLSCEQNLNHDAMYWYRQDPGQGLRLIYYSQIVNDFQKGDIAEGYSVSREKKESFPLTVTSAQKNPTAFYLCASSSRTGSNEKLFFGSGTQLSVL.

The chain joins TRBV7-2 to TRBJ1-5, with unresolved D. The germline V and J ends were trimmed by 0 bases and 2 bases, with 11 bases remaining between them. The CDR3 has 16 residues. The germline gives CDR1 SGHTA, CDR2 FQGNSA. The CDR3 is CASSLAPGMGNQPQHF. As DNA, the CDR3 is TGTGCCAGCAGCTTAGCGCCCGGGATGGGCAATCAGCCCCAGCATTTT.

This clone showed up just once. DNA of the CDR3: TGTGCCAGCTCCGCCGGGGGGAATTATGGCTACACCTTC. Protein product: CASSAGGNYGYTF. The rearrangement uses TRBV18 and TRBJ1-2, with a possible D match to TRBD1 (5 bases). The V end was cut by 6 bases, the J end by 5 bases, with 13 bases between. CDR1 and CDR2 (germline): KGHSH, LQKENI. CDR3 length: 13 residues.

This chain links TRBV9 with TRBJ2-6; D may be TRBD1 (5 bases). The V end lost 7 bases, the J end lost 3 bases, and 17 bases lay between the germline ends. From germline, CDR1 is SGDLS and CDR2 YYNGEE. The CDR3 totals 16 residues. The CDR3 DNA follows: TGTGCCAGCTCTCGAACCAGGGTCCGTGGGGCCAACGTCCTGACTTTC. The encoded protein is CASSRTRVRGANVLTF.

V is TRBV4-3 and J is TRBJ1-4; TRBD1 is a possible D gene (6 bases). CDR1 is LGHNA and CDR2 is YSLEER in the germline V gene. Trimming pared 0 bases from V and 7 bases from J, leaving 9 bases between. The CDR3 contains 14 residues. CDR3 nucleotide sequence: TGCGCCAGCAGCCAAGACAGGGGCCGTGAAAAACTGTTTTTT. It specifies CASSQDRGREKLFF.

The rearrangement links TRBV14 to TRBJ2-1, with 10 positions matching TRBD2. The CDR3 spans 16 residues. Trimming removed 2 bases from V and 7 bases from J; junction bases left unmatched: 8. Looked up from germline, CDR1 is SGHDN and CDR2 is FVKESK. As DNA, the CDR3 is TGTGCCAGCAGCCAACAATGGCTAGCGGGAGTGAATGAGCAGTTCTTC. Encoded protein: CASSQQWLAGVNEQFF.

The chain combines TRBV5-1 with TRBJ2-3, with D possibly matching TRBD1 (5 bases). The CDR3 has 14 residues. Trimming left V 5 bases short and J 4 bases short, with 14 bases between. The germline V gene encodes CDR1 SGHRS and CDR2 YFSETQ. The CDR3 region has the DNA TGCGCCAGCAGGGAAGTGGGGCGTCCAGATACGCAGTATTTT. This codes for CASREVGRPDTQYF.

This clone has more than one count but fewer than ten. The CDR3 spells CASSPLEGDTQYF. DNA for the CDR3: TGCGCCAGCAGCCCTTTAGAGGGAGATACGCAGTATTTT. This sequence joins TRBV5-1 and TRBJ2-3; D possibly corresponds to TRBD2 (5 bases). There are 13 residues in the CDR3. The ends were cut back, 4 bases at V and 5 bases at J, with 11 bases in the middle. Germline V gives CDR1 SGHRS, CDR2 YFSETQ.

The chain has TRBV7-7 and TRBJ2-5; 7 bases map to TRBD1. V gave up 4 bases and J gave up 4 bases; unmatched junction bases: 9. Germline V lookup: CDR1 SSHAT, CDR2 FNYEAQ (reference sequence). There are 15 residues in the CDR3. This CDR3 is CASSSSPHRGETQYF. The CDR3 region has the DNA TGTGCCAGCAGCTCATCGCCTCACAGGGGAGAGACCCAGTACTTC.

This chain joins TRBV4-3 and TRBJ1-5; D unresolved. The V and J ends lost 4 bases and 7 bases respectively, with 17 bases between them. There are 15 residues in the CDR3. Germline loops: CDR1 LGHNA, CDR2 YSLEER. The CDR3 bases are TGCGCCAGCAGCCTATACTATGGAGGTTTACAGCCCCAGCATTTT. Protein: CASSLYYGGLQPQHF.

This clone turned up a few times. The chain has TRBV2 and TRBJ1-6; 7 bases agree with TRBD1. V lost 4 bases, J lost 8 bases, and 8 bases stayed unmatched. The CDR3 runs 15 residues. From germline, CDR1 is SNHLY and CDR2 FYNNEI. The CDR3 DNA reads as TGTGCCAGCAGTGCGCCCGACAGGGTGGATTCACCCCTCCACTTT. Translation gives CASSAPDRVDSPLHF.

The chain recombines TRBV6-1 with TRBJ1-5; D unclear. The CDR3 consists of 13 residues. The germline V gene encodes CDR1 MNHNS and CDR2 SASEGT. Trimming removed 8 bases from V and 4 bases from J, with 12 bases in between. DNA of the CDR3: TGTGCCAGCGCACAACCGGGGAATCAGCCCCAGCATTTT. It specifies CASAQPGNQPQHF.

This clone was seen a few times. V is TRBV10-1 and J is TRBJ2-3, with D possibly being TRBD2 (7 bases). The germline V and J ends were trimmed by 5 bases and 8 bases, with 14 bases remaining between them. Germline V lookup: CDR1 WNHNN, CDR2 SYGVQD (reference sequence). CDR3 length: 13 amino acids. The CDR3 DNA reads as TGCGCCAGCAGTAGAGGGGGGGGAGTTACGCAGTATTTT. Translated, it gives CASSRGGGVTQYF.

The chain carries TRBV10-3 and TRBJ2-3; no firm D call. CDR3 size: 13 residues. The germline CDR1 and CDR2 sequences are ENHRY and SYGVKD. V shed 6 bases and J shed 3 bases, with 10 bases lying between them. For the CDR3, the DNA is TGTGCCATCAGCCTAGAAGAGACAGATACGCAGTATTTT. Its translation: CAISLEETDTQYF.

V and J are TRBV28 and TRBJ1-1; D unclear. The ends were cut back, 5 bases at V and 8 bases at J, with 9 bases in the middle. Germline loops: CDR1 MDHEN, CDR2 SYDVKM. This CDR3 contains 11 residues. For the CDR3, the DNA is TGTGCCAGCAGTCGATCCAGAGAAGCTTTCTTT. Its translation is CASSRSREAFF.

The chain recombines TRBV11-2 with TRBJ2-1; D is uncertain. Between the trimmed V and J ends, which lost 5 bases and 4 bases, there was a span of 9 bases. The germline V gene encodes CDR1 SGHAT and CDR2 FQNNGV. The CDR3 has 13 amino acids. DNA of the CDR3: TGTGCCAGCAGCGCGCCGTTATACAATGAGCAGTTCTTC. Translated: CASSAPLYNEQFF.

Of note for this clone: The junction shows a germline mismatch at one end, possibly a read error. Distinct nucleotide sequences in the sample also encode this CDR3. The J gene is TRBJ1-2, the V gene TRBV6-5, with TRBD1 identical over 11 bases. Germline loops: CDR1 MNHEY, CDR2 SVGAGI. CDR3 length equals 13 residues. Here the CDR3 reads CASSSGQGAGYTF. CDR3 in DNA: TGCGCCAGCAGCTCCGGACAGGGGGCTGGCTACACCTTC.

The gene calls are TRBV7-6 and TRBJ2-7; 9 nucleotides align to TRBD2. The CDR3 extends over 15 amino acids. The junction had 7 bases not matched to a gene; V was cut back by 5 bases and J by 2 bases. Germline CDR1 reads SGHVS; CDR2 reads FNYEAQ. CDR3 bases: TGTGCCAGCAGCCTGACGGCGGGGGGGCCCTACGAGCAGTACTTC. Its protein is CASSLTAGGPYEQYF.

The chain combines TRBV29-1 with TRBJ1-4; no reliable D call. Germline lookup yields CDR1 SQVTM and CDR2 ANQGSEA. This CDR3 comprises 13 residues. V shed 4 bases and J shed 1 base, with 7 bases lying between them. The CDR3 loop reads CSVGAGTNEKLFF. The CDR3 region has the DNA TGCAGCGTTGGGGCAGGAACTAATGAAAAACTGTTTTTT. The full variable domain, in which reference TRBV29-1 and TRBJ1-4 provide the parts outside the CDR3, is SAVISQKPSRDICQRGTSLTIQCQVDSQVTMMFWYRQQPGQSLTLIATANQGSEATYESGFVIDKFPISRPNLTFSTLTVSNMSPEDSSIYLCSVGAGTNEKLFFGSGTQLSVL.